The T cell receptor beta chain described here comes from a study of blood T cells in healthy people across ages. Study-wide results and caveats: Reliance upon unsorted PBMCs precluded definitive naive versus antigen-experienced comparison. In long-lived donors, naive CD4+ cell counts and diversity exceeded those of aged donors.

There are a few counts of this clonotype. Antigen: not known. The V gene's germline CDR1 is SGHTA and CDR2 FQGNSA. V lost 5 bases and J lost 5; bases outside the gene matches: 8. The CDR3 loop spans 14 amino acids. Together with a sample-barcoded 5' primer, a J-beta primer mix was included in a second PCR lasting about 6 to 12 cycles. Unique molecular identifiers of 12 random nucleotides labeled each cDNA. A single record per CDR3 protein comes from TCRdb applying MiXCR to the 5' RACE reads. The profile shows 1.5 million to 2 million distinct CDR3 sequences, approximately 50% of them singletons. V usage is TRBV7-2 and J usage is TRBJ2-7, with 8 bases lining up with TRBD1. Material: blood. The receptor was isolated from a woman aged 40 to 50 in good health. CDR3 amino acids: CASSLPGTGDEQYF. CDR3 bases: TGTGCCAGCAGCCTACCAGGGACAGGAGACGAGCAGTACTTC.